A single sample gave rise to the 10 T cell receptor beta chains below, sequenced in a study of T cell changes during pregnancy in multiple sclerosis (dated by TCRdb to the late 2010s). Libraries were prepared through the immunoSEQ multiplex PCR assay. TCRdb's version of the immuneACCESS table is confined to in-frame rearrangements and falls short of the full clone set. An unresolved V gene accounts for under half of the shortfall where checked; the remainder is of unknown origin. The table for this sample lists tens of thousands of clones; 90% of them were counted only once. Jointly, the top ten make up roughly 0.56% of the sample. The sequenced sample was CD4+ T cells from peripheral blood mononuclear cells, obtained in the third trimester of pregnancy. These receptors originate from a female donor in good health, enrolled as a control in a pregnancy study.

The rearrangement links TRBV6-6 to TRBJ1-3, with 7 bases lining up with TRBD1. After removal of 5 bases from V and 4 bases from J, the junction contained 8 bases not matched to a gene. Germline V gene lookup returns CDR1 MNHNY and CDR2 SVGAGI (reference sequence). CDR3 size: 15 residues. CDR3 loop: CASSQTGTEGNTIYF. DNA of the CDR3: TGTGCCAGCAGTCAAACCGGGACAGAGGGAAACACCATATATTTT.

The chain couples TRBV5-6 to TRBJ2-5; 7 bases map to TRBD2. The CDR3 is 14 amino acids. Germline CDR1 SGHDT, CDR2 YYEEEE. After removal of 3 bases from V and 2 bases from J, the junction contained 4 bases not matched to a gene. This CDR3 is CASSSGLVQETQYF. CDR3 sequence (DNA): TGTGCCAGCAGCTCAGGACTAGTACAAGAGACCCAGTACTTC.

The chain has TRBV15 and TRBJ1-2; a weak D match, TRBD1 (5 bases). Germline V gene data show CDR1 as LNHNV and CDR2 as YYDKDF (reference sequence). Trimming shortened V by 1 base and J by 4 bases, and 16 bases separated the two germline ends. There are 16 residues in the CDR3. This chain's CDR3 is CATSRGGGAGSYGYTF. The CDR3, as DNA: TGTGCCACCAGCAGAGGGGGTGGGGCAGGCAGCTATGGCTACACCTTC.

V gene TRBV9 combines with J gene TRBJ2-6, with a weak D call TRBD1 (5 bases). V was cut by 0 bases and J by 0 bases, with 13 bases left in between. The CDR3 spans 18 residues. Germline values: CDR1 SGDLS, CDR2 YYNGEE. CDR3 residues: CASSVAYQGFSGANVLTF. The CDR3 bases are TGTGCCAGCAGCGTAGCGTATCAGGGCTTCTCTGGGGCCAACGTCCTGACTTTC.

The V and J genes are TRBV7-9 and TRBJ2-7, with TRBD1 as a possible D gene (5 bases). The V end was cut by 5 bases, the J end by 0 bases, with 11 bases between. This CDR3 region has 14 residues. Per germline, CDR1 SEHNR and CDR2 FQNEAQ (reference sequence). The CDR3 here is CASSPRQGSYEQYF. CDR3 coding DNA: TGTGCCAGCAGCCCCCGGCAGGGCTCCTACGAGCAGTACTTC.

V is TRBV7-6 and J is TRBJ2-1, with 8 bases identical to TRBD2. The length of the CDR3 is 17 residues. Germline CDR1 is SGHVS and CDR2 is FNYEAQ. The ends lost 3 bases at V and 8 bases at J; junction bases unmatched: 15. Here the CDR3 reads CASSLAGGRGARDEQFF. The CDR3 DNA reads TGTGCCAGCAGCTTGGCCGGGGGGCGGGGGGCCAGGGATGAGCAGTTCTTC. Filled out from reference TRBV7-6 and TRBJ2-1, the complete variable domain reads GAGVSQSPRYKVTKRGQDVALRCDPISGHVSLYWYRQALGQGPEFLTYFNYEAQQDKSGLPNDRFSAERPEGSISTLTIQRTEQRDSAMYRCASSLAGGRGARDEQFFGPGTRLTVL.

The chain carries TRBV18 and TRBJ1-2; possibly TRBD1 for D (6 bases). Germline assignment: CDR1 KGHSH and CDR2 LQKENI. The CDR3 spans 17 residues. V lost 1 base to trimming and J lost 1 base, with 16 bases between them. CDR3 coding DNA: TGTGCCAGCTCACCACGTAGGACAGCCAGTATTAACTATGGCTACACCTTC. This sequence encodes CASSPRRTASINYGYTF.

The chain links TRBV14 to TRBJ2-3, with 9 bases lining up with TRBD2. V gave up 4 bases and J gave up 6 bases; unmatched junction bases: 11. The CDR3 contains 16 residues. Germline V lookup: CDR1 SGHDN, CDR2 FVKESK. CDR3 sequence (DNA): TGTGCCAGCAGCCCTTCTGGGGCGGGGGGGCTGGATACGCAGTATTTT. Its translation: CASSPSGAGGLDTQYF. Based on the CDR3 plus reference TRBV14 and TRBJ2-3, the full variable domain is EAGVTQFPSHSVIEKGQTVTLRCDPISGHDNLYWYRRVMGKEIKFLLHFVKESKQDESGMPNNRFLAERTGGTYSTLKVQPAELEDSGVYFCASSPSGAGGLDTQYFGPGTRLTVL.

CDR3 nucleotides: TGCGCCAGCAGCCAAGTTTTCGGGGGGAATCCTCTACAGGATGAGCAGTTCTTC. Protein sequence: CASSQVFGGNPLQDEQFF. The chain is built from TRBV4-3 and TRBJ2-1; 7 bases agree with TRBD2. Germline values: CDR1 LGHNA, CDR2 YSLEER. The V gene end was trimmed by 1 base and the J gene end by 8 bases; junction bases not matched to a gene: 17. The CDR3 has 18 residues.

The J gene is TRBJ2-2, the V gene TRBV2, with D perhaps TRBD2 (6 bases). The V and J ends lost 4 bases and 6 bases respectively, with 9 bases between them. The germline V gene encodes CDR1 SNHLY and CDR2 FYNNEI. This CDR3 comprises 13 residues. The CDR3 is CASSGLGSGELFF. DNA for the CDR3: TGTGCCAGCAGTGGACTAGGATCCGGGGAGCTGTTTTTT.